The rows below give T cell receptor beta chains drawn from one sample of a study of cytomegalovirus exposure and HLA in healthy donors. The assay was immunoSEQ multiplex PCR, and TCRdb's table has in-frame clones only and misses some. In the table there are around 180,000 clones, approximately 86% of which are singletons. Sequenced: PBMCs. These receptors were obtained from a woman younger than 30 in good health and CMV-seronegative. Both conserved end residues are part of each CDR3. Fields, in order: clone size, J gene, D gene, V gene, CDR3 DNA, CDR3 protein. A D gene is named only where the DNA matches it firmly. Expanded clones get a size class; other rows say once, few or many, or leave the size out.

.,TRBJ2-7,.,TRBV6-5,TGTGCCAGCAGTGCCCAGGGGGACTCGATCTACGAGCAGTACTTC,CASSAQGDSIYEQYF
.,TRBJ2-6,.,TRBV7-9,TGTGCCCCGGAGCCCGTAAGGGCCAACGTCCTGACTTTC,CAPEPVRANVLTF
.,TRBJ2-1,TRBD1,TRBV29-1,TGCAGCGTTGAACGGGACAGGGGGCCCAACTACAATGAGCAGTTCTTC,CSVERDRGPNYNEQFF
.,TRBJ1-4,TRBD1,TRBV5-1,TGCGCCAGCAGCTTGGGTGAGGGGGCTAGAGAAAAACTGTTTTTT,CASSLGEGAREKLFF
few,TRBJ1-4,.,TRBV5-1,TGCGCCAGCAGCTTGTTCGGCACAGGGTTTAACGAAAAACTGTTTTTT,CASSLFGTGFNEKLFF
few,TRBJ2-7,.,TRBV30,TGTGCCTGGAGTGTACCCGGTAATATCTACGAGCAGTACTTC,CAWSVPGNIYEQYF
.,TRBJ1-1,.,TRBV10-1,TGCGCCGGCGTGGCGTCGGGGATGAACACTGAAGCTTTCTTT,CAGVASGMNTEAFF
.,TRBJ2-5,.,TRBV6-1,TGTGCCAGCAGTCTGGGGGCCCTCCAAGAGACCCAGTACTTC,CASSLGALQETQYF
.,TRBJ1-2,.,TRBV11-2,TGTGCCAGCAGCTTACTCATAGGGGCGTACAACTATGGCTACACCTTC,CASSLLIGAYNYGYTF
.,TRBJ2-3,.,TRBV5-1,TGCGCCAGCCAGGACCCTGCGGGGCCGGATACGCAGTATTTT,CASQDPAGPDTQYF
once,TRBJ1-2,TRBD1,TRBV7-8,TGTGCCAGCAGCGTGACAGGGTACTATGGCTACACCTTC,CASSVTGYYGYTF
few,TRBJ2-1,.,TRBV4-3,TGCGCCAGCAGCCATGCTACGGGTAACGAGCAGTTCTTC,CASSHATGNEQFF
.,TRBJ1-2,.,TRBV6-6,TGTGCCAGCAGTTACTCGATAGCTCCCTTTTATGGCTACACCTTC,CASSYSIAPFYGYTF
.,TRBJ1-6,.,TRBV6-1,TGTGCCAGGAAGACAGGACTCGCCTCACCCCTCCACTTT,CARKTGLASPLHF
few,TRBJ1-1,.,TRBV29-1,TGCAGCGTTGAAAGCCAGGGGCCAGTCCGGGTCTTT,CSVESQGPVRVF
.,TRBJ1-3,TRBD1,TRBV30,TGCTTCGGACAGGGTGATTCTGGAAACACCATATATTTT,CFGQGDSGNTIYF
.,TRBJ1-2,TRBD1,TRBV30,TGTGCCTGGAGTGCAATCCCCGGGACAGGGGTCGCTTGGTGGAGCTACACCTTC,CAWSAIPGTGVAWWSYTF
.,TRBJ2-2,TRBD2,TRBV5-1,TGCGCCAGCAGCTTGGAGGTTCTAGCGGCGAACACCGGGGAGCTGTTTTTT,CASSLEVLAANTGELFF
few,TRBJ2-5,.,TRBV18,TGTGCCAGCTCACCGCGGGTGGCCGGCCAAGAGACCCAGTACTTC,CASSPRVAGQETQYF
.,TRBJ1-2,TRBD1,TRBV6-5,TGTGCCAGCAGTTACGCAGGACAGGGAAACTATGGCTACACCTTC,CASSYAGQGNYGYTF
.,TRBJ1-5,TRBD1,TRBV11-3,TGTGCCAGCAGCTTAGGAGTACGGGACAGGGGTAATCAGCCCCAGCATTTT,CASSLGVRDRGNQPQHF
.,TRBJ1-2,.,TRBV4-3,TGCGCCAGCAGCTCAAACAGGGTGGGTGGCTACACCTTC,CASSSNRVGGYTF
.,TRBJ2-7,.,TRBV9,TGTGCCAGCAGCGTAGAACAGGGAATCACCGAGCAGTACTTC,CASSVEQGITEQYF
.,TRBJ2-7,TRBD1,TRBV7-2,TGTGCCAGCAGCTCGGACAGGGGGTACTACGAGCAGTACTTC,CASSSDRGYYEQYF
.,TRBJ1-1,.,TRBV30,TGTGCCTGGAGCCCAAGGAGGAGAGGGAACACTGAAGCTTTCTTT,CAWSPRRRGNTEAFF
.,TRBJ2-3,TRBD2,TRBV29-1,TGCAGCGTCGGAACTAGCGGGAGGTTGACAGATACGCAGTATTTT,CSVGTSGRLTDTQYF
few,TRBJ1-1,TRBD1,TRBV10-3,TGTGCCATCAGCCAGGGACAGGGGCTTGAAGCTTTCTTT,CAISQGQGLEAFF
.,TRBJ1-4,.,TRBV30,TGTGCCTGGAGCGGGTTGACGGCAAAACTGTTTTTT,CAWSGLTAKLFF
.,TRBJ2-3,.,TRBV30,TGTGCCCGAAGGAGAGGGGGAGATACGCAGTATTTT,CARRRGGDTQYF
.,TRBJ1-4,TRBD1,TRBV6-6,TGTGCCAGCAGTCAAACCGGGACAGGATTGGAAATACTGTTTTTT,CASSQTGTGLEILFF
.,TRBJ1-2,TRBD1,TRBV27,TGTGCCAGCAGTGGACAGGGGGCAAAAGGCTACACCTTC,CASSGQGAKGYTF
.,TRBJ1-4,.,TRBV7-9,TGTGCCAGCAGCTTAGAAGAGTCCGGTGAAAAACTGTTTTTT,CASSLEESGEKLFF
.,TRBJ2-3,TRBD1,TRBV11-1,TGTGCCAGCAGCGCCGGGACAGGGCACACAGATACGCAGTATTTT,CASSAGTGHTDTQYF
.,TRBJ1-2,.,TRBV28,TGTGCCAGCAGTCTAAGAACAGGGTCCTATGGCTACACCTTC,CASSLRTGSYGYTF
.,TRBJ1-4,.,TRBV18,TGTGCCAGCTCCATCCCCGGGGGGGATAGAGAAAAACTGTTTTTT,CASSIPGGDREKLFF
.,TRBJ2-2,.,TRBV2,TGTGCCAGCAGTGGACTCCTCCCAAAGGACACCGGGGAGCTGTTTTTT,CASSGLLPKDTGELFF
.,TRBJ2-5,TRBD1,TRBV5-4,TGTGCCAGCAGCCGGACAGGGGGTGGGGCTGGACAGACCCAGTACTTC,CASSRTGGGAGQTQYF
.,TRBJ1-1,.,TRBV5-6,TGTGCCAGCAGCTCGACAGGCCAGGGGCACACTGAAGCTTTCTTT,CASSSTGQGHTEAFF
.,TRBJ1-5,TRBD1,TRBV6-5,TGTGCCAGCAGTTACGGGGGACAGGGAGCTCAGCCCCAGCATTTT,CASSYGGQGAQPQHF
few,TRBJ2-5,TRBD1,TRBV28,TGTGCCAGCTTCAGACAGGGGAACCTAGAGACCCAGTACTTC,CASFRQGNLETQYF
.,TRBJ2-3,.,TRBV10-3,TGTGCCATCAGTGCAGCCGGGACTTACAACACAGATACGCAGTATTTT,CAISAAGTYNTDTQYF
.,TRBJ2-7,.,TRBV5-1,TGCGCCAGCAGCTCTGGTCCCAGCGGGTGGGGGTACGAGCAGTACTTC,CASSSGPSGWGYEQYF